Listed below are T cell receptor beta chains from one sample, sequenced in a study of shared clonotypes between healthy human individuals. Produced via immunoSEQ multiplex PCR; TCRdb's table is partial and in-frame only. The table lists about 2,500,000 clones, around nine tenths of them singletons. The sample consisted of naive CD4+ T cells sorted from blood. The receptor source for this set is a man in his late teens or twenties in good health. Each CDR3 is given with its conserved first and last residue. D genes are given only for firm matches. Clone size is stated in some rows and not others, as once, few, many or a class when expanded.

D gene | clone size | J gene | CDR3 length | V gene | CDR3 protein | CDR3 DNA
NA | once | TRBJ2-3 | 12 | TRBV28 | CASSSPVGTQYF | TGTGCCAGCAGTTCTCCAGTCGGCACGCAGTATTTT
TRBD2 | NA | TRBJ2-3 | 15 | TRBV28 | CASSWVAGSTDTQYF | TGTGCCAGCAGTTGGGTAGCGGGTAGCACAGATACGCAGTATTTT
TRBD1 | once | TRBJ1-2 | 15 | TRBV27 | CASSLRARTGGGYTF | TGTGCCAGCAGTTTAAGGGCCCGGACAGGGGGCGGCTACACCTTC
NA | NA | TRBJ1-2 | 12 | TRBV5-5 | CASSFGGDGYTF | TGTGCCAGCAGCTTTGGCGGGGATGGCTACACCTTC
NA | NA | TRBJ2-5 | 13 | TRBV2 | CASLRDYQETQYF | TGTGCCAGCCTTAGGGACTACCAAGAGACCCAGTACTTC
TRBD1 | NA | TRBJ2-5 | 15 | TRBV18 | CASSWGQGNQETQYF | TGTGCCAGCTCATGGGGACAGGGAAACCAAGAGACCCAGTACTTC
TRBD2 | NA | TRBJ2-5 | 12 | TRBV6-5 | CATRTSAETQYF | TGTGCCACGCGGACTAGCGCGGAGACCCAGTACTTC
NA | NA | TRBJ2-5 | 15 | TRBV4-3 | CASSQDHLGVETQYF | TGCGCCAGCAGCCAAGATCACTTGGGTGTAGAGACCCAGTACTTC
NA | NA | TRBJ1-1 | 13 | TRBV6-1 | CASAGPSNTEAFF | TGTGCCAGCGCAGGACCGTCGAACACTGAAGCTTTCTTT
NA | NA | TRBJ2-4 | 18 | TRBV4-1 | CASSQLSFGGGTLNIQYF | TGCGCCAGCAGCCAGCTTTCTTTTGGTGGGGGAACTTTGAACATTCAGTACTTC
NA | NA | TRBJ1-2 | 14 | TRBV6-5 | CASSTSLGGYGYTF | TGTGCCAGCAGTACCTCCTTGGGAGGCTATGGCTACACCTTC